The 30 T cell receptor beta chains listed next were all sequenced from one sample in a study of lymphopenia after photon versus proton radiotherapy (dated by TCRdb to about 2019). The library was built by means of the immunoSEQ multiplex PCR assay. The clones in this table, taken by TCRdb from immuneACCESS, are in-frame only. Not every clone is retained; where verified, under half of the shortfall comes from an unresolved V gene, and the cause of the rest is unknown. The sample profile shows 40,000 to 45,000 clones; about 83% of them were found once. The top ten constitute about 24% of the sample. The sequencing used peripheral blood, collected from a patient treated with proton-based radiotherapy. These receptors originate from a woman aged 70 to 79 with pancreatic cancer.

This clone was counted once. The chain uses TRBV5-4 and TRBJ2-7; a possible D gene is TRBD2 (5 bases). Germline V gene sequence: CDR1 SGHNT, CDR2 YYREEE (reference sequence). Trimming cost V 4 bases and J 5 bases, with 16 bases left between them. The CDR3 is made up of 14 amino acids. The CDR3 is CASSRAGEQNEQYF. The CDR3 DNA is TGTGCCAGCAGCCGGGCCGGGGAGCAGAACGAGCAGTACTTC.

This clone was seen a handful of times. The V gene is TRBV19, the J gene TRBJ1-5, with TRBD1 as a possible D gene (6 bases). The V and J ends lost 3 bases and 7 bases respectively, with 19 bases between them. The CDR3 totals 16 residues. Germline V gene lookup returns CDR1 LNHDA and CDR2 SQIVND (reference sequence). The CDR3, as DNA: TGTGCCAGTAGTATTCACCCCGGGGGGCGAGGGCAGCCCCAGCATTTT. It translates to CASSIHPGGRGQPQHF.

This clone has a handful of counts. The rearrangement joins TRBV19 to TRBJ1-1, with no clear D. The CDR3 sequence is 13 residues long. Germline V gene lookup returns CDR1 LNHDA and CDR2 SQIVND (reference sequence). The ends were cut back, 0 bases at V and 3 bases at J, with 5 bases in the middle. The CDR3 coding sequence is TGTGCCAGTAGTATAGATCCCTACACTGAAGCTTTCTTT. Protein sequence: CASSIDPYTEAFF. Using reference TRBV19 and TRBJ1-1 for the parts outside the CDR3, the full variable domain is DGGITQSPKYLFRKEGQNVTLSCEQNLNHDAMYWYRQDPGQGLRLIYYSQIVNDFQKGDIAEGYSVSREKKESFPLTVTSAQKNPTAFYLCASSIDPYTEAFFGQGTRLTVV.

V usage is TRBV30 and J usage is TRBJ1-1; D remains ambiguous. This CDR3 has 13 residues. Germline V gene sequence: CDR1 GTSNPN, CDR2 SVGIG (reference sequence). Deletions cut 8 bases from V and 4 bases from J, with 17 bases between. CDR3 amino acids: CAGSVPPGTEAFF. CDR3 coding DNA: TGTGCCGGCTCGGTCCCCCCGGGCACTGAAGCTTTCTTT.

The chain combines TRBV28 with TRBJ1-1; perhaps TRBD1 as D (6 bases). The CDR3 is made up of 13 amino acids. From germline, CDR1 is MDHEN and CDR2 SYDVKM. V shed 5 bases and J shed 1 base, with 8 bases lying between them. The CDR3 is CASSKQGNTEAFF. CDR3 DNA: TGTGCCAGCAGTAAACAGGGGAACACTGAAGCTTTCTTT.

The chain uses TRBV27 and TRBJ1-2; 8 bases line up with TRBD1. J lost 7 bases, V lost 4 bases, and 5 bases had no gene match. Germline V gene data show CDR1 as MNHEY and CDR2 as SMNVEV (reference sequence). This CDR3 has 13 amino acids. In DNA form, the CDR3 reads TGTGCCAGCAGTTCCCACAGGGGGGGTGGCTACACCTTC. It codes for CASSSHRGGGYTF.

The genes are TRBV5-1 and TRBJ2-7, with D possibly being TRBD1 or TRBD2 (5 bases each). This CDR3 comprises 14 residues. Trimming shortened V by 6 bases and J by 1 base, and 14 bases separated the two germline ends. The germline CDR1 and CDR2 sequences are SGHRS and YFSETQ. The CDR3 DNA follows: TGCGCCAGCAATCCCGGGACGCAGTCCTACGAGCAGTACTTC. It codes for CASNPGTQSYEQYF.

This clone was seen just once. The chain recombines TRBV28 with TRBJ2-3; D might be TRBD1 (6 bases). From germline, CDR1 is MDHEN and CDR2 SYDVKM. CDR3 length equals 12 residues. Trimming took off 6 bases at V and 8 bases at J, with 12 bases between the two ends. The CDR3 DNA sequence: TGTGCCAGCAGCAGGGGACCGCTTACGCAGTATTTT. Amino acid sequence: CASSRGPLTQYF.

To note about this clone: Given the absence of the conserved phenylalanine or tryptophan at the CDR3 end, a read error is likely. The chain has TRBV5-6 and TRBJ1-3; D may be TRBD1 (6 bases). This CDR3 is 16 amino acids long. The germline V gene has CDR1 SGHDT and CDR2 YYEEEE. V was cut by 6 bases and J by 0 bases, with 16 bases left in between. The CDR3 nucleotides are TGTGCCAGCACCCCCTACAGGGAGCGCTCTGGAAACACCATATATTCT. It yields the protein CASTPYRERSGNTIYS.

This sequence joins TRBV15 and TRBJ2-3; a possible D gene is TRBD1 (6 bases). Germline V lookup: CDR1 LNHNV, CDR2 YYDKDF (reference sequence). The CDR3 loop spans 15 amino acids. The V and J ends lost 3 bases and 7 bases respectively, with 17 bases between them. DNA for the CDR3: TGTGCCACCAGCAGGGACCAAGGGGACATAAATACGCAGTATTTT. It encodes CATSRDQGDINTQYF.

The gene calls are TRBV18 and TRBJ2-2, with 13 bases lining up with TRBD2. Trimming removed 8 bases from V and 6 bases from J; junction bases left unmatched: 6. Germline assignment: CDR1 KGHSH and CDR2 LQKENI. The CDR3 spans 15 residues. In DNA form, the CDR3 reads TGTGCCAGCGGTGGACTAGCGGGAGATCCCGGGGAGCTGTTTTTT. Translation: CASGGLAGDPGELFF. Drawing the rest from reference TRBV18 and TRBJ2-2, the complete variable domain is NAGVMQNPRHLVRRRGQEARLRCSPMKGHSHVYWYRQLPEEGLKFMVYLQKENIIDESGMPKERFSAEFPKEGPSILRIQQVVRGDSAAYFCASGGLAGDPGELFFGEGSRLTVL.

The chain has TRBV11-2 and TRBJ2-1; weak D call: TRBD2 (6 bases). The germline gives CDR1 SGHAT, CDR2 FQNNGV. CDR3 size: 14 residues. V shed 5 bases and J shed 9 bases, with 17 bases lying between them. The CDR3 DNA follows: TGTGCCAGCAGCCCTGGACTACGTCCGGGTGAGCAGTTCTTC. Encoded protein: CASSPGLRPGEQFF.

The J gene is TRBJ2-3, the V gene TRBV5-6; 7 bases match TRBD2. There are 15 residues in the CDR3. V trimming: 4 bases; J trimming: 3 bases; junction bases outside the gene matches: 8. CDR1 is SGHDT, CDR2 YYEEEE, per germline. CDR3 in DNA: TGTGCCAGCAGCGAACCGGGACTAAGAACAGATACGCAGTATTTT. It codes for CASSEPGLRTDTQYF.

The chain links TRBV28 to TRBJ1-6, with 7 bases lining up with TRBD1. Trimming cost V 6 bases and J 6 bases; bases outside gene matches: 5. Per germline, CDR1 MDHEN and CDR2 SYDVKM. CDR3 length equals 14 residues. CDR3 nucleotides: TGTGCCAGCAGCACAGGGGCCGGTAATTCACCCCTCCACTTT. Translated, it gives CASSTGAGNSPLHF. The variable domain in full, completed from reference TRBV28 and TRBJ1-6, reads DVKVTQSSRYLVKRTGEKVFLECVQDMDHENMFWYRQDPGLGLRLIYFSYDVKMKEKGDIPEGYSVSREKKERFSLILESASTNQTSMYLCASSTGAGNSPLHFGNGTRLTVT.

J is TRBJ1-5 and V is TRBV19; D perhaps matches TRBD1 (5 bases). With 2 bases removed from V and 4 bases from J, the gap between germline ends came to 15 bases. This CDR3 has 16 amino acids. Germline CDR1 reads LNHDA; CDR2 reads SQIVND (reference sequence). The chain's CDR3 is CASSISRVDGNQPQHF. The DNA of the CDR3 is TGTGCCAGTAGTATAAGCAGGGTTGATGGTAATCAGCCCCAGCATTTT.

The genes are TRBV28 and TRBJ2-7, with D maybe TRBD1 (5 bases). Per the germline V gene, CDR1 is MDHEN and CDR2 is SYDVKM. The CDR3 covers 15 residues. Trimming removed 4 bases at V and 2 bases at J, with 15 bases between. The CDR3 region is CASSSRQRTTYEQYF. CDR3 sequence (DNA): TGTGCCAGCAGTTCCCGACAGAGAACCACCTACGAGCAGTACTTC.

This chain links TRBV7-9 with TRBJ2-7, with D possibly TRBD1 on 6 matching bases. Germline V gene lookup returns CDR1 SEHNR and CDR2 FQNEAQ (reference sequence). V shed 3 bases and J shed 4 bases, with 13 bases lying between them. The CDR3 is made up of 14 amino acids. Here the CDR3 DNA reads TGTGCCAGCAGCTTTTCTAGGCAGGGGTACGAGCAGTACTTC. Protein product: CASSFSRQGYEQYF.

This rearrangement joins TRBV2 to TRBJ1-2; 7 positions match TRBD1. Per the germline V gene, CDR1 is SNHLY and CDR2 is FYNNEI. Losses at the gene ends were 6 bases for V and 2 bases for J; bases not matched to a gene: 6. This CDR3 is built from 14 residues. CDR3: CASSEGTENYGYTF. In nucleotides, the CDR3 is TGTGCCAGCAGCGAGGGGACAGAAAACTATGGCTACACCTTC.

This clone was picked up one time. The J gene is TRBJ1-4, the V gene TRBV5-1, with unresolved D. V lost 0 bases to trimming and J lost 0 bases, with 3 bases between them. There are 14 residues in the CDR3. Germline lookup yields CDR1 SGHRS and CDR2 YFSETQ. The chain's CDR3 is CASSLGATNEKLFF. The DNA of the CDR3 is TGCGCCAGCAGCTTGGGTGCAACTAATGAAAAACTGTTTTTT.

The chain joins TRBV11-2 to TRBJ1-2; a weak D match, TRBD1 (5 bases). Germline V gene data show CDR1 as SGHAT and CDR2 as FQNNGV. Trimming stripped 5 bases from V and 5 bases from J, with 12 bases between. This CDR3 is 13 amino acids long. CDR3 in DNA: TGTGCCAGCAGCCCCACAGGCCTATATGGCTACACCTTC. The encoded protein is CASSPTGLYGYTF.

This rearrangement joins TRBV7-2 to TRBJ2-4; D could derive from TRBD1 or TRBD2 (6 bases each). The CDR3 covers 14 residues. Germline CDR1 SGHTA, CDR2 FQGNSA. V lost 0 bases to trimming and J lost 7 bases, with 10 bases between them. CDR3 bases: TGTGCCAGCAGCTTAGCCTGGGGGGCTAACATTCAGTACTTC. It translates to CASSLAWGANIQYF.

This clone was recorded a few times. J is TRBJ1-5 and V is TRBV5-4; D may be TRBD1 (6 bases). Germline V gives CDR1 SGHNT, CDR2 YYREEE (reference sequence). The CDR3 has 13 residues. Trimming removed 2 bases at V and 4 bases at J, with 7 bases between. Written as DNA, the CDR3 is TGTGCCAGCAGCTTACAGGGAAATCAGCCCCAGCATTTT. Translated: CASSLQGNQPQHF.

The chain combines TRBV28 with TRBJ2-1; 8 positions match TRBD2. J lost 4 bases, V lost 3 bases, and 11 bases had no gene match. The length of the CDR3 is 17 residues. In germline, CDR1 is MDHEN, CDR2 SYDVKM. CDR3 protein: CASSFALLAEIYNEQFF. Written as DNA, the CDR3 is TGTGCCAGCAGTTTCGCCCTACTAGCGGAGATTTACAATGAGCAGTTCTTC.

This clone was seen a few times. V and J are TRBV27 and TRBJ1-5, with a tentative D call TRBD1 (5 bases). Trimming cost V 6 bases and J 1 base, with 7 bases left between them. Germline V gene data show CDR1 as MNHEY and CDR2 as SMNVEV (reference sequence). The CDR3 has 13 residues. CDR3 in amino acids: CASRRGSNQPQHF. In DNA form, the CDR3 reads TGTGCCAGCAGGAGGGGAAGCAATCAGCCCCAGCATTTT.

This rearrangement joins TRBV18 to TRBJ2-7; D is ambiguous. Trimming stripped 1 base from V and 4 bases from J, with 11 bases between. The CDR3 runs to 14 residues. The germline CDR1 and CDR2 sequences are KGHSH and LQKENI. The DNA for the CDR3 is TGTGCCAGCTCACCACAGGACGGTGCGTACGAGCAGTACTTC. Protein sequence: CASSPQDGAYEQYF.

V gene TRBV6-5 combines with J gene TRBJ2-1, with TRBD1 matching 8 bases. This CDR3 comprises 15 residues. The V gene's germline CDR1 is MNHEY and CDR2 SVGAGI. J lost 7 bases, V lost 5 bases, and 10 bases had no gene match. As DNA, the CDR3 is TGTGCCAGCAGTCAGGGGGCTAGAAGAATGAATGAGCAGTTCTTC. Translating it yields CASSQGARRMNEQFF.

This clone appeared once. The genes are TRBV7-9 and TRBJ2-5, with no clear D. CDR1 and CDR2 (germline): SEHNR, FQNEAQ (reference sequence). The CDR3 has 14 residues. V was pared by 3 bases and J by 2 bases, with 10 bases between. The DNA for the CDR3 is TGTGCCAGCAGCTTCTTACAAAATCAAGAGACCCAGTACTTC. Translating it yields CASSFLQNQETQYF.

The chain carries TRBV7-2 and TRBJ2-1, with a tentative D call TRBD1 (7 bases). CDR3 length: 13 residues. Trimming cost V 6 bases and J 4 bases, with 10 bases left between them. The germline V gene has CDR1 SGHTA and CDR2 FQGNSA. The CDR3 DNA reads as TGTGCCAGCAGGCGGGACAGTTACAATGAGCAGTTCTTC. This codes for CASRRDSYNEQFF.

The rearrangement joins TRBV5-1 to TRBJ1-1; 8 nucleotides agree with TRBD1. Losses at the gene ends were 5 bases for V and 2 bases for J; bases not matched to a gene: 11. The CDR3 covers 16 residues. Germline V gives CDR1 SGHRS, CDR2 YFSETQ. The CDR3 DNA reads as TGCGCCAGCAGACGAGGACAGGGAGTTGAAAACACTGAAGCTTTCTTT. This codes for CASRRGQGVENTEAFF. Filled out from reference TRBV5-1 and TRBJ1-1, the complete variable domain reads KAGVTQTPRYLIKTRGQQVTLSCSPISGHRSVSWYQQTPGQGLQFLFEYFSETQRNKGNFPGRFSGRQFSNSRSEMNVSTLELGDSALYLCASRRGQGVENTEAFFGQGTRLTVV.

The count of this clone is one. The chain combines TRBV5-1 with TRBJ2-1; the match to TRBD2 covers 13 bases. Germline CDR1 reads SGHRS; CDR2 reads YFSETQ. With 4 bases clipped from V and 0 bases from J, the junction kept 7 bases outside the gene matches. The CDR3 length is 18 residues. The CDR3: CASSGGLAGLSSYNEQFF. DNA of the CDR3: TGCGCCAGCAGCGGGGGACTAGCGGGACTGAGCTCCTACAATGAGCAGTTCTTC.